Here is one T cell receptor beta chain with its context. As yet, its antigen is unknown. Using immunoSEQ multiplex PCR, the repertoire was profiled, and TCRdb retains in-frame clones only, with some absent. The data show 90,000 to 130,000 clones, around 90% seen once. This record belongs to a study of Tregs in tolerant kidney transplant recipients. Study results and caveats: The most relevant donor-specific Treg TCRbeta repertoire apparently came from expansion with activated donor B cells.

Germline lookup yields CDR1 SGHRS and CDR2 YFSETQ. Trimming shortened V by 4 bases and J by 4 bases, and 18 bases separated the two germline ends. This CDR3 spans 15 amino acids. The chain has TRBV5-1 and TRBJ2-7; D is perhaps TRBD1 (7 bases). This sequence was found in a human donor who received a combined kidney and bone marrow transplant. Material: CD4+ T cells from blood, obtained before the transplant. The CDR3 sequence is CASSRGGGNMYEQYF. CDR3 DNA: TGCGCCAGCAGCCGTGGAGGGGGCAATATGTACGAGCAGTACTTC.